Listed here are 4 T cell receptor beta chains from one sample, sequenced in a study of T cells in narcolepsy. TCRdb's copy holds only in-frame clones and misses some; the assay was immunoSEQ multiplex PCR. This sample yields about 30,000 clones, of which under 85% are seen a single time; 0.5% to 0.85% belongs to the top ten. What was sequenced was memory (CD45RA-) CD4+ T cells from blood. The receptors here all came from a human donor in good health.

The sample holds one count of this clone. The rearrangement joins TRBV5-1 to TRBJ1-1; 7 bases fit TRBD1. The germline V gene has CDR1 SGHRS and CDR2 YFSETQ. The CDR3 is made up of 16 amino acids. V trimming: 2 bases; J trimming: 1 base; junction bases outside the gene matches: 8. The CDR3 nucleotides read TGCGCCAGCAGCTTTGGGGTCGACAGGGCGAACACTGAAGCTTTCTTT. Amino acids: CASSFGVDRANTEAFF.

The chain employs TRBV10-3 and TRBJ1-6; 7 nucleotides match TRBD1. After removal of 5 bases from V and 8 bases from J, the junction contained 3 bases not matched to a gene. This CDR3 spans 13 amino acids. Germline V gene sequence: CDR1 ENHRY, CDR2 SYGVKD. The CDR3 coding sequence is TGTGCCATCAGTACAGGGGTAGATTCACCCCTCCACTTT. The encoded protein is CAISTGVDSPLHF.

This clone has a single count. V is TRBV6-6 and J is TRBJ1-1; D is uncertain. Germline lookup yields CDR1 MNHNY and CDR2 SVGAGI (reference sequence). The CDR3 runs to 13 residues. The V gene lost 5 bases and the J gene lost 4 bases, with 11 bases spanning the gap. The CDR3 here is CASSPGGGTEAFF. The CDR3, as DNA: TGTGCCAGCAGTCCCGGAGGTGGCACTGAAGCTTTCTTT.

This chain joins TRBV18 and TRBJ1-4; D unclear. The CDR3 extends over 16 amino acids. The V gene's germline CDR1 is KGHSH and CDR2 LQKENI. The ends were cut back, 2 bases at V and 0 bases at J, with 10 bases in the middle. The CDR3 sequence: CASSPKVGSTNEKLFF. CDR3 in DNA: TGTGCCAGCTCACCAAAGGTGGGGTCAACTAATGAAAAACTGTTTTTT.